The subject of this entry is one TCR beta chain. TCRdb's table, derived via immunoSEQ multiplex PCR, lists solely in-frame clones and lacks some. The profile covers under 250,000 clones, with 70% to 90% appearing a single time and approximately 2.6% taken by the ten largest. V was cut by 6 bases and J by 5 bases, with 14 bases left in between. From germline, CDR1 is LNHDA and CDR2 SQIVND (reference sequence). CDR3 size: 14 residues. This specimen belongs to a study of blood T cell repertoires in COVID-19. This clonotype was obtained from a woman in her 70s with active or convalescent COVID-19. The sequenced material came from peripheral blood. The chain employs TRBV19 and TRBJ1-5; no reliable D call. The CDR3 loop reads CASSQSPLHQPQHF. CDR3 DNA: TGTGCCAGTAGCCAAAGCCCGTTACATCAGCCCCAGCATTTT.